Listed here are 19 T cell receptor beta chains from one sample, sequenced in a study of cytomegalovirus exposure and HLA in healthy donors. PCR used 60 Vbeta primers and 13 Jbeta primers. Sequencing was performed with immunoSEQ multiplex PCR; in TCRdb, only in-frame clones are kept and a portion is missing. Here the sample spans over 100,000 clones, over 60% being singletons. The sequenced sample consisted of PBMCs. The receptor source for this set is a woman younger than 45 in good health and CMV-seropositive.

The rearrangement joins TRBV4-1 to TRBJ1-1, with D possibly being TRBD1 (6 bases). There are 14 residues in the CDR3. V was shortened by 0 bases and J by 12 bases, with 17 bases between the two germline ends. Germline CDR1 and CDR2: MGHRA and YSYEKL. Here the CDR3 reads CASSQEGAPRRPFF. The CDR3 DNA reads TGCGCCAGCAGCCAAGAGGGGGCGCCACGGCGCCCTTTCTTT.

This clone appeared a few times. V is TRBV29-1 and J is TRBJ2-7; D uncertain. Germline CDR1 is SQVTM and CDR2 is ANQGSEA. This CDR3 contains 14 residues. Trimming removed 2 bases at V and 4 bases at J, with 15 bases between. CDR3 in amino acids: CSVELPGALYEQYF. The CDR3 DNA reads TGCAGCGTTGAACTCCCGGGTGCTCTTTACGAGCAGTACTTC.

The chain has TRBV6-5 and TRBJ2-5; D not certain. The CDR3 runs to 11 residues. Per the germline V gene, CDR1 is MNHEY and CDR2 is SVGAGI. V dropped 3 bases and J dropped 10 bases, with 9 bases sitting between them. CDR3 residues: CASSYLELQYF. The CDR3 DNA reads as TGTGCCAGCAGTTATCTGGAGCTCCAGTACTTC.

V usage is TRBV7-3 and J usage is TRBJ2-3, with TRBD2 as a possible D gene (6 bases). CDR3 length: 15 amino acids. Trimming removed 5 bases at V and 0 bases at J, with 12 bases between. Germline CDR1 and CDR2: SGHTA and FQGTGA. DNA for the CDR3: TGTGCCAGCAGCCCTCCCCGGGGGAGCACAGATACGCAGTATTTT. It is translated as CASSPPRGSTDTQYF.

This clone was counted once. The chain combines TRBV13 with TRBJ2-1, with 9 bases that match TRBD1. CDR1 is PRHDT and CDR2 is FYEKMQ in the germline V gene (reference sequence). The CDR3 spans 16 residues. V dropped 3 bases and J dropped 6; count of bases not matched to a gene: 9. The CDR3 DNA follows: TGTGCCAGCAGCTTTACCGGGACAGGGCGTCTCAATGAGCAGTTCTTC. Translation gives CASSFTGTGRLNEQFF.

This rearrangement joins TRBV5-4 to TRBJ2-1; D is undetermined. The V end lost 3 bases, the J end lost 7 bases, and 8 bases lay between the germline ends. The CDR3 extends over 12 amino acids. Germline CDR1 SGHNT, CDR2 YYREEE (reference sequence). The CDR3 loop is CASSSDVNEQFF. For the CDR3, the DNA is TGTGCCAGCAGCTCAGATGTAAATGAGCAGTTCTTC.

The J gene is TRBJ1-5, the V gene TRBV28; weak D call: TRBD1 (6 bases). Trimming took 7 bases from V and 2 from J, leaving 18 bases between them. The CDR3 consists of 16 residues. Germline-derived CDR1 and CDR2 are MDHEN and SYDVKM. CDR3 loop: CASTDRWGGGNQPQHF. The CDR3 DNA reads as TGTGCCAGCACCGACAGGTGGGGGGGAGGCAATCAGCCCCAGCATTTT.

The chain combines TRBV4-3 with TRBJ2-1; a possible D gene is TRBD2 (5 bases). V lost 0 bases and J lost 6, with 6 bases in between. The CDR3 sequence is 13 residues long. Germline V gene sequence: CDR1 LGHNA, CDR2 YSLEER. CDR3 amino acids: CASSQDAGNEQFF. The CDR3 DNA sequence: TGCGCCAGCAGCCAAGATGCGGGCAATGAGCAGTTCTTC.

This chain uses TRBV5-5 with TRBJ1-3; TRBD1 is a possible D gene (5 bases). This CDR3 contains 15 residues. Germline lookup yields CDR1 SGHKS and CDR2 YYEKEE (reference sequence). V lost 2 bases and J 3 bases, leaving 12 bases between the germline ends. CDR3 loop: CASSFGGAGGNTIYF. CDR3 nucleotides: TGTGCCAGCAGCTTCGGAGGGGCCGGTGGAAACACCATATATTTT.

This clone has more than one count but fewer than ten. This rearrangement joins TRBV25-1 to TRBJ2-2, with TRBD1 as a possible D gene (5 bases). Germline CDR1 MGHDK, CDR2 SYGVNS. CDR3 length: 16 amino acids. V lost 2 bases and J lost 6, with 16 bases in between. The CDR3 bases are TGTGCCAGCAGTGAAAGAAGGGGCAGGGCCGCCGGGGAGCTGTTTTTT. It is translated as CASSERRGRAAGELFF.

This clone was observed a handful of times. The V and J genes are TRBV7-6 and TRBJ1-5; unclear D gene. Deletions cut 1 base from V and 9 bases from J, with 10 bases between. CDR3 size: 13 residues. Germline CDR1 SGHVS, CDR2 FNYEAQ. The CDR3 spells CASSLGSEGPQHF. CDR3 coding DNA: TGTGCCAGCAGCTTAGGGTCCGAGGGGCCCCAGCATTTT. The whole variable domain, filled in from reference TRBV7-6 and TRBJ1-5, reads GAGVSQSPRYKVTKRGQDVALRCDPISGHVSLYWYRQALGQGPEFLTYFNYEAQQDKSGLPNDRFSAERPEGSISTLTIQRTEQRDSAMYRCASSLGSEGPQHFGDGTRLSIL.

The chain links TRBV5-1 to TRBJ1-3, with D unclear. CDR1 and CDR2 from the germline V gene are SGHRS and YFSETQ. The CDR3 sequence is 17 residues long. V was cut by 0 bases and J by 0 bases, with 13 bases left in between. CDR3 sequence: CASSLALGLTSGNTIYF. For the CDR3, the DNA is TGCGCCAGCAGCTTGGCCCTCGGACTCACCTCTGGAAACACCATATATTTT.

In regard to this clone: One junction end disagrees with the germline gene, perhaps due to a read error. The gene calls are TRBV6-5 and TRBJ1-2, with TRBD1 as a possible D gene (5 bases). The CDR3 has 13 residues. Germline CDR1 is MNHEY and CDR2 is SVGAGI. This CDR3 reads CASSMDILYGYAF. CDR3 DNA: TGTGCCAGCAGCATGGACATCCTCTATGGCTACGCCTTC.

This clone turned up a few times. The chain employs TRBV7-2 and TRBJ2-5; D gene unclear. Trimming took off 4 bases at V and 5 bases at J, with 5 bases between the two ends. The CDR3 spans 11 residues. The V gene's germline CDR1 is SGHTA and CDR2 FQGNSA. The CDR3 region is CASSSHETQYF. The CDR3 DNA reads as TGTGCCAGCAGCTCACACGAGACCCAGTACTTC.

This chain links TRBV6-1 with TRBJ2-1; a weak D match, TRBD2 (5 bases). The CDR3 consists of 14 residues. Between the trimmed V and J ends, which lost 10 bases and 4 bases, there was a span of 17 bases. Germline V CDR1 and CDR2: MNHNS, SASEGT. CDR3 DNA sequence: TGTGCCACATACCACGGGGTCCTTTACAATGAGCAGTTCTTC. Its protein product is CATYHGVLYNEQFF.

The chain uses TRBV12-5 and TRBJ2-5; D gene uncertain. The germline V gene encodes CDR1 LGHNT and CDR2 FRNRAP. The CDR3 has 17 residues. The V end lost 2 bases, the J end lost 5 bases, and 21 bases lay between the germline ends. The CDR3 loop is CASGLPPYPGRSETQYF. As DNA, the CDR3 is TGTGCTAGTGGTTTGCCGCCCTACCCCGGCAGGTCGGAGACCCAGTACTTC.

This chain connects TRBV7-9 to TRBJ2-7; D remains ambiguous. Between the trimmed V and J ends, which lost 5 bases and 5 bases, there was a span of 16 bases. The germline CDR1 and CDR2 sequences are SEHNR and FQNEAQ (reference sequence). The CDR3 covers 14 residues. The CDR3 DNA follows: TGTGCCAGCAGCCAAGTCCTACGCTACGACGAGCAGTACTTC. Protein product: CASSQVLRYDEQYF.

The rearrangement joins TRBV11-2 to TRBJ2-7; weak D call: TRBD2 (7 bases). The V gene's germline CDR1 is SGHAT and CDR2 FQNNGV. The ends were cut back, 1 base at V and 7 bases at J, with 11 bases in the middle. The CDR3 runs 13 residues. The CDR3: CASSLGGGREQYF. The CDR3 DNA sequence: TGTGCCAGCAGCTTAGGGGGGGGCAGGGAGCAGTACTTC.

The V and J genes are TRBV29-1 and TRBJ2-3; no reliable D call. Per germline, CDR1 SQVTM and CDR2 ANQGSEA. This CDR3 comprises 13 residues. V was shortened by 4 bases and J by 2 bases, with 10 bases between the two germline ends. The chain's CDR3 is CSVVGVLTDTQYF. The DNA for the CDR3 is TGCAGCGTTGTGGGCGTCCTCACAGATACGCAGTATTTT.